The 19 T cell receptor beta chains in this list originate from one sample, sequenced in a study of CD8 T cells in ankylosing spondylitis. TCRdb re-called the 5' RACE reads through MiXCR, storing one row per CDR3 protein. The data show about 210,000 distinct CDR3 sequences, over 7% seen once. The sequenced material came from blood, either unsorted or a sorted T cell fraction (not recorded which). Every receptor here comes from a female donor with ankylosing spondylitis or in good health (not recorded which).

This clonotype has ten or more counts. The chain combines TRBV20-1 with TRBJ2-7; no firm D call. Per germline, CDR1 DFQATT and CDR2 SNEGSKA (reference sequence). The V end was cut by 3 bases, the J end by 3 bases, with 12 bases between. The CDR3 totals 13 residues. This chain's CDR3 is CSASIVGLYEQYF. DNA for the CDR3: TGCAGTGCTAGTATTGTTGGCCTCTACGAGCAGTACTTC.

This clonotype was recorded many times. This chain joins TRBV9 and TRBJ2-3; D gene ambiguous. The CDR3 runs 13 residues. CDR1 and CDR2 (germline): SGDLS, YYNGEE. Trimming removed 0 bases at V and 4 bases at J, with 6 bases between. This CDR3 is CASSVGGSDTQYF. The CDR3 DNA is TGTGCCAGCAGCGTAGGAGGTTCAGATACGCAGTATTTT. Full variable domain (rest looked up from reference TRBV9 and TRBJ2-3): DSGVTQTPKHLITATGQRVTLRCSPRSGDLSVYWYQQSLDQGLQFLIQYYNGEERAKGNILERFSAQQFPDLHSELNLSSLELGDSALYFCASSVGGSDTQYFGPGTRLTVL.

This clonotype was recorded at least ten times. The CDR3 region is CASSLFFGNTIYF. The CDR3 DNA sequence: TGTGCCAGCAGTTTATTCTTTGGAAACACCATATATTTT. V gene TRBV12-3 or TRBV12-4 combines with J gene TRBJ1-3; D is ambiguous. The V gene lost 2 bases and the J gene lost 3 bases, with 5 bases spanning the gap. This CDR3 has 13 amino acids.

This clonotype has ten or more counts. The chain couples TRBV6-2 or TRBV6-3 to TRBJ2-1; D gene uncertain. The germline gives CDR1 MNHEY, CDR2 SVGEGT. V lost 4 bases to trimming and J lost 10 bases, with 8 bases between them. This CDR3 contains 11 residues. The CDR3 nucleotides are TGTGCCAGCAGTTCCTTCGGAGAGCAGTTCTTC. Protein: CASSSFGEQFF.

This clonotype was recorded many times. The gene calls are TRBV20-1 and TRBJ2-1; 7 nucleotides agree with TRBD2. The CDR3 has 15 residues. Germline lookup yields CDR1 DFQATT and CDR2 SNEGSKA (reference sequence). The CDR3: CSTEQAGPLYNEQFF. The CDR3 bases are TGCAGCACCGAACAAGCGGGACCTCTCTACAATGAGCAGTTCTTC.

Many counts were recorded for this clonotype. The V gene is TRBV30, the J gene TRBJ1-1; D not certain. The V gene's germline CDR1 is GTSNPN and CDR2 SVGIG (reference sequence). The CDR3 runs to 14 residues. V dropped 0 bases and J dropped 7 bases, with 15 bases sitting between them. For the CDR3, the DNA is TGTGCCTGGAGTGTACTTAACCGAGGAGGTGAAGCTTTCTTT. Translated: CAWSVLNRGGEAFF. The variable domain in full, completed from reference TRBV30 and TRBJ1-1, reads SQTIHQWPATLVQPVGSPLSLECTVEGTSNPNLYWYRQAAGRGLQLLFYSVGIGQISSEVPQNLSASRPQDRQFILSSKKLLLSDSGFYLCAWSVLNRGGEAFFGQGTRLTVV.

This clonotype came up many times. This chain connects TRBV28 to TRBJ1-2; TRBD1 aligns across 7 bases. Germline V gene lookup returns CDR1 MDHEN and CDR2 SYDVKM. The CDR3 runs to 11 residues. Here the CDR3 reads CATGPKTKYTF. CDR3 bases: TGTGCGACAGGGCCCAAGACAAAGTACACCTTC.

In its sample, this clonotype was seen many times. This sequence joins TRBV5-6 and TRBJ2-5; D may be TRBD2 (5 bases). The CDR3 contains 13 residues. The V gene's germline CDR1 is SGHDT and CDR2 YYEEEE. V lost 3 bases and J 1 base, leaving 7 bases between the germline ends. The CDR3 region is CASSWRPQETQYF. The CDR3 DNA reads as TGTGCCAGCAGCTGGAGGCCCCAAGAGACCCAGTACTTC.

This clonotype was observed at least ten times. This chain connects TRBV6-5 to TRBJ1-4; D gene ambiguous. Germline loops: CDR1 MNHEY, CDR2 SVGAGI. V lost 4 bases and J 3 bases, leaving 12 bases between the germline ends. The CDR3 contains 15 residues. The CDR3 spells CASSSQTASNEKLFF. The DNA for the CDR3 is TGTGCCAGCAGTTCCCAGACGGCCTCTAATGAAAAACTGTTTTTT.

The chain employs TRBV27 and TRBJ1-6, with TRBD1 as a possible D gene (5 bases). The V gene's germline CDR1 is MNHEY and CDR2 SMNVEV (reference sequence). The V and J ends lost 0 bases and 8 bases respectively, with 11 bases between them. This CDR3 is 15 amino acids long. The CDR3 protein is CASSLSGQNHSPLHF. The CDR3 DNA is TGTGCCAGCAGTTTATCGGGGCAAAACCATTCACCCCTCCACTTT.

This clonotype has at least ten counts. The rearrangement links TRBV4-3 to TRBJ2-1; TRBD2 aligns across 8 bases. There are 16 residues in the CDR3. V shed 0 bases, J shed 4 bases, and the junction held 5 bases outside the gene matches. Germline values: CDR1 LGHNA, CDR2 YSLEER. The DNA of the CDR3 is TGCGCCAGCAGCCAAGAGTCGAGCGGGAGATACAATGAGCAGTTCTTC. This translates into CASSQESSGRYNEQFF.

There are many counts of this clonotype. The DNA for the CDR3 is TGCGCCAGCAGCCAAACGGTCGGGACCGGGGAGCTGTTTTTT. This sequence encodes CASSQTVGTGELFF. The chain has TRBV4-3 and TRBJ2-2; D unresolved. The CDR3 sequence is 14 residues long. The germline V and J ends were trimmed by 2 bases and 5 bases, with 9 bases remaining between them. Germline assignment: CDR1 LGHNA and CDR2 YSLEER.

In its sample, this clonotype was seen many times. The chain combines TRBV5-1 with TRBJ2-2; D is unresolved. The CDR3 loop spans 15 amino acids. Germline assignment: CDR1 SGHRS and CDR2 YFSETQ. V dropped 6 bases and J dropped 6 bases, with 18 bases sitting between them. CDR3 loop: CASKGFGQSAGELFF. The CDR3 DNA sequence: TGCGCCAGCAAAGGTTTCGGTCAATCCGCCGGGGAGCTGTTTTTT.

This clonotype was detected ten times or more. The V and J genes are TRBV27 and TRBJ2-2; D remains ambiguous. This CDR3 is 13 amino acids long. V lost 2 bases and J lost 0, with 1 base in between. CDR1 is MNHEY, CDR2 SMNVEV, per germline (reference sequence). CDR3 region: CASSLTNTGELFF. CDR3 in DNA: TGTGCCAGCAGTTTAACGAACACCGGGGAGCTGTTTTTT.

This clonotype came up a few times. The rearrangement joins TRBV5-1 to TRBJ2-7; D unclear. Germline CDR1 reads SGHRS; CDR2 reads YFSETQ. The CDR3 loop spans 14 amino acids. V shed 2 bases and J shed 6 bases, with 15 bases lying between them. CDR3 in DNA: TGCGCCAGCAGCTTAGGGCAGGCAGGTGGCGAGCAGTACTTC. It yields the protein CASSLGQAGGEQYF.

This clonotype was seen more than once but under ten times. The rearrangement joins TRBV3-1 to TRBJ2-5; D might be TRBD1 (5 bases). V gave up 5 bases and J gave up 1 base, with 14 bases separating them. CDR3 length: 15 amino acids. Germline V gene sequence: CDR1 LGHDT, CDR2 YNNKEL (reference sequence). The DNA for the CDR3 is TGTGCCAGCAGCTCTTTCTCGACAGCCCAAGAGACCCAGTACTTC. Protein sequence: CASSSFSTAQETQYF.

This clonotype occurred many times. The chain couples TRBV10-3 to TRBJ1-6; the D is unclear. V lost 3 bases, J lost 0 bases, and 12 bases lay in between. The CDR3 is 17 residues long. Germline V lookup: CDR1 ENHRY, CDR2 SYGVKD. This CDR3 reads CAISDSPQRSYNSPLHF. The CDR3 DNA reads TGTGCCATCAGTGACAGCCCGCAGCGCTCCTATAATTCACCCCTCCACTTT.

This clonotype was seen only a few times. The gene calls are TRBV4-2 and TRBJ1-2; a weak D match, TRBD1 (5 bases). The V and J ends lost 1 base and 6 bases respectively, with 12 bases between them. The CDR3 has 14 amino acids. CDR1 is LGHNA, CDR2 YNFKEQ, per germline. CDR3 loop: CASSQVEGRNGYTF. CDR3 coding DNA: TGTGCCAGCAGCCAAGTCGAGGGGAGGAATGGCTACACCTTC.

This clonotype was observed many times. V gene TRBV12-3 or TRBV12-4 combines with J gene TRBJ2-5; D is unclear. The V end lost 6 bases, the J end lost 0 bases, and 5 bases lay between the germline ends. This CDR3 is built from 12 residues. CDR3 DNA sequence: TGTGCCAGCAGCGTGAACCAAGAGACCCAGTACTTC. Translated, it gives CASSVNQETQYF.